This passage covers 21 T cell receptor beta chains from one sample sequenced in a study of cytomegalovirus exposure and HLA in healthy donors. 13 Jbeta primers and 60 Vbeta primers were used for the PCR. Generated by immunoSEQ multiplex PCR, the TCRdb table keeps only in-frame clones and is missing some. The sample has around 120,000 clones; 70% to 85% are singletons. What was sequenced was PBMCs. Every receptor here comes from a man aged 50-59 years in good health and CMV-seronegative.

The chain recombines TRBV4-3 with TRBJ2-1; the match to TRBD2 covers 9 bases. CDR3 length equals 16 residues. Per germline, CDR1 LGHNA and CDR2 YSLEER. The V and J ends lost 4 bases and 8 bases, in that order; junction bases with no gene match: 12. The CDR3 spells CASSRTLAGGVDEQFF. CDR3 nucleotides: TGCGCCAGCAGCCGCACATTGGCGGGGGGGGTTGATGAGCAGTTCTTC.

The chain uses TRBV5-4 and TRBJ1-1; 9 bases map to TRBD1. Trimming removed 4 bases from V and 3 bases from J; junction bases left unmatched: 7. Germline V gene data show CDR1 as SGHNT and CDR2 as YYREEE (reference sequence). This CDR3 contains 15 residues. CDR3: CASSPGRDRDTEAFF. CDR3 sequence (DNA): TGTGCCAGCAGCCCTGGGCGGGACAGGGACACTGAAGCTTTCTTT.

The V gene is TRBV7-9, the J gene TRBJ2-5; D is unresolved. V lost 4 bases and J lost 1, with 10 bases in between. Germline CDR1 SEHNR, CDR2 FQNEAQ (reference sequence). CDR3 length equals 14 residues. The CDR3 sequence is CASSSRLRQETQYF. DNA of the CDR3: TGTGCCAGCAGCTCTAGACTCCGCCAAGAGACCCAGTACTTC. The full variable domain, in which reference TRBV7-9 and TRBJ2-5 provide the parts outside the CDR3, is DTGVSQNPRHKITKRGQNVTFRCDPISEHNRLYWYRQTLGQGPEFLTYFQNEAQLEKSRLLSDRFSAERPKGSFSTLEIQRTEQGDSAMYLCASSSRLRQETQYFGPGTRLLVL.

This clone was seen a single time. The gene calls are TRBV12-5 and TRBJ1-3; no reliable D call. This CDR3 comprises 13 residues. V gave up 7 bases and J gave up 1 base, with 8 bases separating them. Looked up from germline, CDR1 is LGHNT and CDR2 is FRNRAP. Written as DNA, the CDR3 is TGTGCTAGTGTCATCGAGTCTGGAAACACCATATATTTT. It yields the protein CASVIESGNTIYF.

The chain joins TRBV5-1 to TRBJ2-7; 10 nucleotides line up with TRBD1. Germline V gene data show CDR1 as SGHRS and CDR2 as YFSETQ. Losses at the gene ends were 3 bases for V and 6 bases for J; bases not matched to a gene: 6. The CDR3 is 14 amino acids. This CDR3 reads CASSSGTGVGEQYF. The CDR3 DNA sequence: TGCGCCAGCAGCTCCGGGACAGGGGTAGGCGAGCAGTACTTC.

The genes are TRBV5-5 and TRBJ2-7; maybe TRBD2 (7 bases). The CDR3 has 14 amino acids. V dropped 0 bases and J dropped 3 bases, with 10 bases sitting between them. Germline CDR1 reads SGHKS; CDR2 reads YYEKEE (reference sequence). CDR3 nucleotide sequence: TGTGCCAGCAGCTTGGGGGGGGGCGGCTACGAGCAGTACTTC. It yields the protein CASSLGGGGYEQYF.

This chain uses TRBV13 with TRBJ2-1; 9 nucleotides align to TRBD1. The V segment lost 0 bases and the J segment 4 bases; nucleotides outside the gene matches: 10. Looked up from germline, CDR1 is PRHDT and CDR2 is FYEKMQ (reference sequence). This CDR3 spans 18 amino acids. As DNA, the CDR3 is TGTGCCAGCAGCTTAGGCCTAGTAGGGACAGGGTCTTACAATGAGCAGTTCTTC. Protein product: CASSLGLVGTGSYNEQFF.

This chain connects TRBV2 to TRBJ1-5; 7 positions agree with TRBD1. The CDR3 runs 14 residues. Unmatched junction bases numbered 8, after V lost 7 bases and J lost 5 bases. Per the germline V gene, CDR1 is SNHLY and CDR2 is FYNNEI. The CDR3 protein is CASTGGQAHQPQHF. In nucleotides, the CDR3 is TGTGCCAGCACTGGTGGACAGGCGCATCAGCCCCAGCATTTT. Together with reference TRBV2 and TRBJ1-5, the CDR3 gives the full variable domain: EPEVTQTPSHQVTQMGQEVILRCVPISNHLYFYWYRQILGQKVEFLVSFYNNEISEKSEIFDDQFSVERPDGSNFTLKIRSTKLEDSAMYFCASTGGQAHQPQHFGDGTRLSIL.

The rearrangement uses TRBV5-3 and TRBJ1-6, with D uncertain. TRBV5-3 is filed as an ORF, its function uncertain. The germline V and J ends were trimmed by 0 bases and 7 bases, with 14 bases remaining between them. CDR3 size: 16 residues. The CDR3 spells CARSLDHRKKNSPLHF. DNA of the CDR3: TGTGCCAGAAGCTTGGATCACAGAAAGAAAAATTCACCCCTCCACTTT.

The chain carries TRBV27 and TRBJ2-3; D gene unclear. Germline CDR1 reads MNHEY; CDR2 reads SMNVEV (reference sequence). This CDR3 is 11 amino acids long. With 4 bases removed from V and 5 bases from J, the gap between germline ends came to 4 bases. CDR3 in DNA: TGTGCCAGCAGTTCAGGAGATACGCAGTATTTT. Translation gives CASSSGDTQYF.

This clone has only a few counts. J is TRBJ1-1 and V is TRBV27, with TRBD1 as a possible D gene (6 bases). V lost 0 bases to trimming and J lost 4 bases, with 18 bases between them. Germline-derived CDR1 and CDR2 are MNHEY and SMNVEV (reference sequence). This CDR3 contains 17 residues. The CDR3 DNA reads as TGTGCCAGCAGTTTATCTCACAGGGTCTCCGGCGGCACTGAAGCTTTCTTT. Translation: CASSLSHRVSGGTEAFF.

V and J are TRBV30 and TRBJ1-5; 7 bases fit TRBD1. CDR3 length: 15 residues. Germline values: CDR1 GTSNPN, CDR2 SVGIG (reference sequence). Germline trimming cut 3 bases from V and 0 bases from J; bases unmatched to any gene: 5. The CDR3 DNA is TGTGCCTGGAGAAGAGGGGGCCATAGCAATCAGCCCCAGCATTTT. Protein: CAWRRGGHSNQPQHF.

The rearrangement joins TRBV4-2 to TRBJ2-7; TRBD2 might be the D (6 bases). The V gene's germline CDR1 is LGHNA and CDR2 YNFKEQ. There are 14 residues in the CDR3. Trimming left V 0 bases short and J 7 bases short, with 13 bases between. CDR3 loop: CASSQDGGAPEQYF. The CDR3 DNA reads as TGTGCCAGCAGCCAAGATGGCGGGGCCCCTGAGCAGTACTTC.

This chain links TRBV19 with TRBJ1-2; 7 bases fit TRBD1. The V and J ends lost 8 bases and 4 bases, in that order; junction bases with no gene match: 4. Germline V gene data show CDR1 as LNHDA and CDR2 as SQIVND (reference sequence). The CDR3 runs 12 residues. The DNA for the CDR3 is TGTGCCAGTTCGGGACAGACCTATGGCTACACCTTC. Translation: CASSGQTYGYTF.

V usage is TRBV5-6 and J usage is TRBJ1-5; 7 bases map to TRBD1. CDR3 size: 15 residues. CDR1 is SGHDT and CDR2 is YYEEEE in the germline V gene. After removal of 0 bases from V and 3 bases from J, the junction contained 3 bases not matched to a gene. CDR3 sequence (DNA): TGTGCCAGCAGCTTGGCCGACAGGGTCAATCAGCCCCAGCATTTT. Amino acids: CASSLADRVNQPQHF.

In its sample, this clone was seen once. V and J are TRBV6-5 and TRBJ2-7; 9 nucleotides agree with TRBD1. CDR1 is MNHEY and CDR2 is SVGAGI in the germline V gene. After removal of 8 bases from V and 7 bases from J, the junction contained 6 bases not matched to a gene. The CDR3 has 12 residues. The CDR3 sequence is CASRDRVWEQYF. The CDR3, as DNA: TGTGCCAGCCGGGACAGGGTGTGGGAGCAGTACTTC.

The CDR3 DNA reads as TGTGCCAGCAGCTTAATGGGACAGGTTCTGGGAGTCACTGAAGCTTTCTTT. Protein: CASSLMGQVLGVTEAFF. The chain links TRBV7-8 to TRBJ1-1, with 8 bases identical to TRBD1. The germline CDR1 and CDR2 sequences are SGHVS and FQNEAQ. V trimming: 2 bases; J trimming: 4 bases; junction bases outside the gene matches: 12. The CDR3 totals 17 residues.

The chain combines TRBV5-1 with TRBJ2-5, with no clear D. CDR1 is SGHRS, CDR2 YFSETQ, per germline. V was trimmed by 0 bases and J by 7 bases, leaving 13 bases between them. This CDR3 has 14 residues. CDR3: CASSLAASSGTQYF. CDR3 nucleotide sequence: TGCGCCAGCAGCTTGGCCGCGTCTTCGGGGACCCAGTACTTC.

This clone has a single count. The chain couples TRBV27 to TRBJ1-2, with D maybe TRBD1 (6 bases). The CDR3 is made up of 17 amino acids. The V and J ends lost 0 bases and 8 bases respectively, with 22 bases between them. In germline, CDR1 is MNHEY, CDR2 SMNVEV (reference sequence). Here the CDR3 DNA reads TGTGCCAGCAGTTTATCGATACAGGGAGGGGGACTGGGAGGCTACACCTTC. It specifies CASSLSIQGGGLGGYTF.

The rearrangement joins TRBV9 to TRBJ1-5; D is unresolved. Per the germline V gene, CDR1 is SGDLS and CDR2 is YYNGEE. The ends were cut back, 3 bases at V and 4 bases at J, with 14 bases in the middle. The CDR3 contains 15 residues. As DNA, the CDR3 is TGTGCCAGCAGCGCCCACGGAACGGGGAATCAGCCCCAGCATTTT. Its protein product is CASSAHGTGNQPQHF. Based on the CDR3 plus reference TRBV9 and TRBJ1-5, the full variable domain is DSGVTQTPKHLITATGQRVTLRCSPRSGDLSVYWYQQSLDQGLQFLIQYYNGEERAKGNILERFSAQQFPDLHSELNLSSLELGDSALYFCASSAHGTGNQPQHFGDGTRLSIL.

As regards this clone: The junction shows a germline mismatch at one end, possibly a read error. The sample carries other DNA sequences with the same CDR3. The V gene is TRBV7-6, the J gene TRBJ1-3, with a possible D match to TRBD1 (6 bases). Germline CDR1 is SGHVS and CDR2 is FNYEAQ. The CDR3 length is 15 residues. The CDR3 spells CASSLWAGAGNTIYF. The CDR3 DNA reads as TGTGCCAGTAGCTTATGGGCAGGGGCTGGAAACACCATATATTTT.